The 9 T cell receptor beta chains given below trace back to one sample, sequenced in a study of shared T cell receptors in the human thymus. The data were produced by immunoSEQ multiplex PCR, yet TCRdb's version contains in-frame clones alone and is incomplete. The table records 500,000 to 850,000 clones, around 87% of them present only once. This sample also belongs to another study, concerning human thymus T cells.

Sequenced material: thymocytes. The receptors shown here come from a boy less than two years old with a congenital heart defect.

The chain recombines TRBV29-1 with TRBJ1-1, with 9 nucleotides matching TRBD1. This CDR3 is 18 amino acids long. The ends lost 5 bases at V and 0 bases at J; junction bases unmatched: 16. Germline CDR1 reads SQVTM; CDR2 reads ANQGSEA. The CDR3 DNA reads TGCAGCGTTCCCGAACAGGGGGCGCAGGGAATGATGAACACTGAAGCTTTCTTT. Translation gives CSVPEQGAQGMMNTEAFF.

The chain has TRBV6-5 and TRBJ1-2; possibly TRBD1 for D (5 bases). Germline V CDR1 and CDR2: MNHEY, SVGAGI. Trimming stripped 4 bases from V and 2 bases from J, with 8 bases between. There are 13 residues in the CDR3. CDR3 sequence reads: CASSWGVNYGYTF. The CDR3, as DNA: TGTGCCAGCAGTTGGGGGGTAAACTATGGCTACACCTTC.

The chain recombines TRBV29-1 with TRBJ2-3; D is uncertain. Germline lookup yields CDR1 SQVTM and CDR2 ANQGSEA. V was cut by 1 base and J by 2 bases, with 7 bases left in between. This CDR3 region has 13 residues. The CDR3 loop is CSVEGSNTDTQYF. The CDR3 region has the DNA TGCAGCGTTGAAGGTTCCAACACAGATACGCAGTATTTT.

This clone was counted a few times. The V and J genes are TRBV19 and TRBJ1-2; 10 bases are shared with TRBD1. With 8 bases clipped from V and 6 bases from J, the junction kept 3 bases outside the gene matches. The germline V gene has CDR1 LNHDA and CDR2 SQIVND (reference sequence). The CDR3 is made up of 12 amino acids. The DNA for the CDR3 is TGTGCCAGTGGAGACAGGGGGCATGGCTACACCTTC. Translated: CASGDRGHGYTF.

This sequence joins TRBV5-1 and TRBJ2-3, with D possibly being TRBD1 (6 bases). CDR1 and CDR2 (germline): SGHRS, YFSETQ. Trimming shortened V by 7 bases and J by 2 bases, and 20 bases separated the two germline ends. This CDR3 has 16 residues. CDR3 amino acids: CASLLTPGVPTDTQYF. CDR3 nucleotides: TGCGCCAGCCTTTTAACCCCAGGGGTCCCCACAGATACGCAGTATTTT.

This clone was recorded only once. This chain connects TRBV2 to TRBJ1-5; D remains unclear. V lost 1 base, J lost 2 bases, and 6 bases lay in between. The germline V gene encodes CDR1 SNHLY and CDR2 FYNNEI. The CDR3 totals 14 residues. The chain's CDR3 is CASSEEEGNQPQHF. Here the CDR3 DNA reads TGTGCCAGCAGTGAAGAAGAGGGCAATCAGCCCCAGCATTTT.

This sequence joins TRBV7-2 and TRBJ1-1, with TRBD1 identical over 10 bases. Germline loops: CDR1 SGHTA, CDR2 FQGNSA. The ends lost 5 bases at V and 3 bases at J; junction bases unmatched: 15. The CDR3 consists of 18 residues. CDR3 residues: CASSLSTGGSSSDTEAFF. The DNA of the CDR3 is TGTGCCAGCAGCCTATCGACAGGGGGCTCAAGTTCGGACACTGAAGCTTTCTTT.

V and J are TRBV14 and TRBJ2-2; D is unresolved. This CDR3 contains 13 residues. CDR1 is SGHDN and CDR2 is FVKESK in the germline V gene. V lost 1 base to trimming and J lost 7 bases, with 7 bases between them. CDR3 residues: CASSQVPSGELFF. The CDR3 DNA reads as TGTGCCAGCAGCCAAGTCCCTAGCGGGGAGCTGTTTTTT.

The CDR3 region has the DNA TGTGCCACCAGCAGAGAAAGGGGGCGGGATAGCAATCAGCCCCAGCATTTT. As protein: CATSRERGRDSNQPQHF. The chain recombines TRBV15 with TRBJ1-5, with 7 positions matching TRBD1. Germline values: CDR1 LNHNV, CDR2 YYDKDF (reference sequence). This CDR3 spans 17 amino acids. V lost 0 bases to trimming and J lost 0 bases; unmatched junction nucleotides: 5. The whole variable domain, remainder taken from reference TRBV15 and TRBJ1-5, is DAMVIQNPRYQVTQFGKPVTLSCSQTLNHNVMYWYQQKSSQAPKLLFHYYDKDFNNEADTPDNFQSRRPNTSFCFLDIRSPGLGDTAMYLCATSRERGRDSNQPQHFGDGTRLSIL.